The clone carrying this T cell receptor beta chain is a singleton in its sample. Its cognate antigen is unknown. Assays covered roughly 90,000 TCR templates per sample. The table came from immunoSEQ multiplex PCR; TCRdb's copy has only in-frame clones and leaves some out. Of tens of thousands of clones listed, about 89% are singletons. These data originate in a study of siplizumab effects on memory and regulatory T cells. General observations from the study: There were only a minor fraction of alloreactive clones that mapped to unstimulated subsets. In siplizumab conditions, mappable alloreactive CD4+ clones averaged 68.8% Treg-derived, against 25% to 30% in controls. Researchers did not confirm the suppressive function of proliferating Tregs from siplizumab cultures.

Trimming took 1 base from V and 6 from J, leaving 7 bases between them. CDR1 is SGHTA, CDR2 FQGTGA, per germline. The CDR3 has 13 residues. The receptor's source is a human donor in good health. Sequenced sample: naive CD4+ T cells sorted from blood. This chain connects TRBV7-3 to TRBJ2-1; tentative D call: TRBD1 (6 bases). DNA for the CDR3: TGTGCCAGCAGCTTAATCAGGGGCAATGAGCAGTTCTTC. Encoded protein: CASSLIRGNEQFF. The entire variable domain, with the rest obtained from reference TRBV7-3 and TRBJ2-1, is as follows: GAGVSQTPSNKVTEKGKYVELRCDPISGHTALYWYRQSLGQGPEFLIYFQGTGAADDSGLPNDRFFAVRPEGSVSTLKIQRTERGDSAVYLCASSLIRGNEQFFGPGTRLTVL.